Below, one T cell receptor (beta chain) is given with its context. The sample originates from a study of blood T cell repertoires in COVID-19. On the study more broadly: Sites in the United States, Italy and Spain provided acute and convalescent COVID-19 samples. Sample material is recorded as cDNA or gDNA derived from T cells, B-cell-depleted T cells, or PBMCs.

V gave up 11 bases and J gave up 4 bases; unmatched junction bases: 7. This CDR3 contains 12 residues. Germline V gene sequence: CDR1 LNHDA, CDR2 SQIVND (reference sequence). In the original analysis: Amplification of reference gene primers was used by the study to estimate nucleated cell counts. TCRdb's copy holds only in-frame clones and misses some; the assay was immunoSEQ multiplex PCR. V, J and clone size are taken as reported in that table, and D and trimming were inferred from the DNA itself. The sample contains about 69,000 clones, roughly 79% of which appear only once. The sequence derives from a human donor in a cohort sampled during active COVID-19. The specimen was peripheral blood. This rearrangement joins TRBV19 to TRBJ2-7; TRBD2 aligns across 8 bases. The CDR3 loop is CASGRGDYEQYF. For the CDR3, the DNA is TGTGCCTCAGGGCGGGGGGATTACGAGCAGTACTTC.